Presented here are 14 T cell receptor beta chains from one specimen sequenced in a study of tumor-infiltrating lymphocytes in localized non-small cell lung cancer. Here immunoSEQ multiplex PCR was the method, and the copy in TCRdb shows in-frame clones only, minus some. The sample contains about 7,000 clones, about 70% of which appear only once. Sequencing was carried out using uninvolved lung tissue not adjacent to the tumor. The receptors shown here come from a human donor with non-small cell lung cancer.

This clone occurred a few times. V is TRBV2 and J is TRBJ2-7; D possibly corresponds to TRBD2 (6 bases). Per the germline V gene, CDR1 is SNHLY and CDR2 is FYNNEI. The CDR3 has 13 amino acids. V was pared by 8 bases and J by 3 bases, with 14 bases between. The CDR3 DNA sequence: TGTGCCAGCGGAGGGGTTTTTGACTACGAGCAGTACTTC. Translated: CASGGVFDYEQYF.

The chain joins TRBV30 to TRBJ1-6; no clear D gene. Trimming cost V 1 base and J 12 bases, with 13 bases left between them. This CDR3 spans 13 amino acids. The V gene's germline CDR1 is GTSNPN and CDR2 SVGIG (reference sequence). The CDR3 reads CAWSETSGRPLHF. The CDR3 DNA is TGTGCCTGGAGTGAAACCTCCGGTAGACCCCTCCACTTT.

This chain connects TRBV29-1 to TRBJ2-7; the match to TRBD2 covers 8 bases. V shed 4 bases, J shed 3 bases, and the junction held 8 bases outside the gene matches. The CDR3 covers 14 residues. The germline V gene encodes CDR1 SQVTM and CDR2 ANQGSEA. CDR3 region: CSVVQAGVNYEQYF. The CDR3 nucleotides read TGCAGCGTTGTTCAAGCGGGAGTTAACTACGAGCAGTACTTC.

This clone is labeled as large. The chain employs TRBV4-2 and TRBJ2-1; 7 bases fit TRBD2. The CDR3 is 17 residues long. Germline assignment: CDR1 LGHNA and CDR2 YNFKEQ. V gave up 3 bases and J gave up 4 bases; unmatched junction bases: 12. For the CDR3, the DNA is TGTGCCAGCAGCCAGCGCAGAGCCGGGGAGGGGTACAATGAGCAGTTCTTC. Translation gives CASSQRRAGEGYNEQFF.

J is TRBJ2-3 and V is TRBV5-1; TRBD2 is a possible D gene (5 bases). This CDR3 is 14 amino acids long. CDR1 is SGHRS, CDR2 YFSETQ, per germline. V lost 5 bases, J lost 1 base, and 11 bases lay in between. CDR3 bases: TGCGCCAGCAGTCAAGCGGTGGGCACAGATACGCAGTATTTT. Translation gives CASSQAVGTDTQYF.

Only a few counts were recorded for this clone. The chain joins TRBV2 to TRBJ2-7; 9 nucleotides match TRBD2. This CDR3 is 15 amino acids long. The V and J ends lost 4 bases and 6 bases, in that order; junction bases with no gene match: 10. CDR1 and CDR2 (germline): SNHLY, FYNNEI. CDR3 region: CASSVIAGVAGEQYF. The CDR3 nucleotides are TGTGCCAGCAGTGTCATAGCGGGGGTGGCGGGCGAGCAGTACTTC.

V and J are TRBV28 and TRBJ1-1, with TRBD1 identical over 7 bases. Per germline, CDR1 MDHEN and CDR2 SYDVKM. This CDR3 has 13 amino acids. V dropped 2 bases and J dropped 10; count of bases not matched to a gene: 7. As DNA, the CDR3 is TGTGCCAGCAGTTTACCACAGGGGAGGGGAGCTTTCTTT. Its protein is CASSLPQGRGAFF. Full variable domain (remainder filled in from reference TRBV28 and TRBJ1-1): DVKVTQSSRYLVKRTGEKVFLECVQDMDHENMFWYRQDPGLGLRLIYFSYDVKMKEKGDIPEGYSVSREKKERFSLILESASTNQTSMYLCASSLPQGRGAFFGQGTRLTVV.

The gene calls are TRBV28 and TRBJ2-2; TRBD1 might be the D (6 bases). The germline gives CDR1 MDHEN, CDR2 SYDVKM. The V end was cut by 5 bases, the J end by 6 bases, with 13 bases between. The CDR3 length is 14 residues. CDR3 sequence reads: CASSPSQGPGELFF. CDR3 coding DNA: TGTGCCAGCAGTCCATCACAGGGACCCGGGGAGCTGTTTTTT.

The gene calls are TRBV5-6 and TRBJ1-5; TRBD1 agrees at 8 bases. The length of the CDR3 is 15 residues. Germline V gene lookup returns CDR1 SGHDT and CDR2 YYEEEE. After removal of 2 bases from V and 4 bases from J, the junction contained 5 bases not matched to a gene. DNA of the CDR3: TGTGCCAGCAGCTTTAGGACAGGGTTAAATCAGCCCCAGCATTTT. Amino acids: CASSFRTGLNQPQHF. The whole variable domain, filled in from reference TRBV5-6 and TRBJ1-5, reads DAGVTQSPTHLIKTRGQQVTLRCSPKSGHDTVSWYQQALGQGPQFIFQYYEEEERQRGNFPDRFSGHQFPNYSSELNVNALLLGDSALYLCASSFRTGLNQPQHFGDGTRLSIL.

The gene calls are TRBV7-2 and TRBJ2-7, with 8 bases lining up with TRBD2. CDR1 SGHTA and CDR2 FQGNSA come from the germline V gene. With 1 base clipped from V and 6 bases from J, the junction kept 5 bases outside the gene matches. This CDR3 region has 14 residues. The CDR3 reads CASSLDGRAVEQYF. The CDR3 nucleotides read TGTGCCAGCAGCTTAGACGGGAGGGCCGTCGAGCAGTACTTC.

The gene calls are TRBV7-2 and TRBJ1-2, with D unclear. The CDR3 length is 13 residues. Germline lookup yields CDR1 SGHTA and CDR2 FQGNSA. Trimming pared 0 bases from V and 4 bases from J, leaving 6 bases between. CDR3 nucleotide sequence: TGTGCCAGCAGCTTAGCCCCCACCTATGGCTACACCTTC. It specifies CASSLAPTYGYTF.

The V call is TRBV27, the J call TRBJ1-2; 8 positions agree with TRBD1. This CDR3 has 13 amino acids. V shed 2 bases, J shed 7 bases, and the junction held 3 bases outside the gene matches. Per the germline V gene, CDR1 is MNHEY and CDR2 is SMNVEV (reference sequence). In nucleotides, the CDR3 is TGTGCCAGCAGTTTACAGACAGGGGTTGGCTACACCTTC. It yields the protein CASSLQTGVGYTF.

The V and J genes are TRBV11-2 and TRBJ2-1, with 7 positions matching TRBD2. The CDR3 has 15 amino acids. The ends lost 3 bases at V and 3 bases at J; junction bases unmatched: 5. Germline CDR1 reads SGHAT; CDR2 reads FQNNGV. CDR3 region: CASSFSSGLYNEQFF. For the CDR3, the DNA is TGTGCCAGCAGCTTTTCTAGCGGTCTCTACAATGAGCAGTTCTTC.

The chain employs TRBV14 and TRBJ2-5; TRBD1 is a possible D gene (6 bases). Looked up from germline, CDR1 is SGHDN and CDR2 is FVKESK. V was pared by 6 bases and J by 0 bases, with 14 bases between. The CDR3 spans 15 residues. The CDR3 sequence: CASRWTAADQETQYF. The CDR3 coding sequence is TGTGCCAGCAGATGGACAGCGGCTGACCAAGAGACCCAGTACTTC.